A selection of T cell receptor beta chains follows, all from one sample in a study of blood T cell repertoires in COVID-19. Some clones are missing from TCRdb's copy, which holds only in-frame ones; the method was immunoSEQ multiplex PCR. The table has 150,000 to 250,000 clones, 80% to 85% seen once; the top ten hold roughly 6.9%. Input material: PBMCs or T cells enriched from blood (not recorded which). These receptors were collected from a man aged 35-49 years who had recovered from COVID-19. The conserved cysteine and the conserved F or W are not part of the CDR3 here. The order of the fields is V gene, J gene, CDR3 protein.

>TRBV9|TRBJ1-2
ASSHRDRGGGYT
>TRBV5-1|TRBJ1-6
ASSPTGGSNSPLH
>TRBV30|TRBJ2-5
AWRGLAGGRRRETQY
>TRBV5-4|TRBJ1-1
ASSDGIRGTEAF
>TRBV11-2|TRBJ2-1
ASSLSGGPYNEQF
>TRBV4-1|TRBJ2-2
ASRNSPGQGDTGELF
>TRBV15|TRBJ2-5
ATSRDPGIQETQY
>TRBV5-1|TRBJ2-1
ASSFLQGGNNEQF
>TRBV4-2|TRBJ1-2
ASSHPGQGLANYGYT
>TRBV19|TRBJ1-1
ASSLGGGRKDTEAF
>TRBV4-3|TRBJ2-1
ASSQDVHGGAQF
>TRBV4-2|TRBJ1-4
ASSQVRGQGTNEKLF
>TRBV3-1/TRBV3-2|TRBJ1-2
ASSGTGTLNYGYT
>TRBV9|TRBJ1-6
ASSANLGTGNSPLH
>TRBV6-5|TRBJ1-1
ASSTTGYSTEAF
>TRBV29-1|TRBJ1-4
SVESGKGEKLF
>TRBV2|TRBJ2-7
ASQRDSLSYEQY
>TRBV18|TRBJ1-3
ASSPGQGVNTIY
>TRBV28|TRBJ2-1
ASSLPGGNEQF